The 22 T cell receptor beta chains below come from one sample, sequenced in a study of cytomegalovirus exposure and HLA in healthy donors. It was with 60 Vbeta and 13 Jbeta primers that the PCR ran. The repertoire was sequenced with immunoSEQ multiplex PCR; TCRdb's copy has only in-frame clones and lacks some. The repertoire holds some 190,000 clones, with roughly four fifths as singletons. The sequencing sample was made of PBMCs. The source is a man younger than 35 in good health and CMV-seronegative.

With respect to this clone: One end of the junction does not line up with germline, which may come from a read error. The CDR3 DNA reads as TGTTCCAGCAGTTTAGGACAGCCCTACGAGCAGTACTTC. This translates into CSSSLGQPYEQYF. The chain combines TRBV7-9 with TRBJ2-7; a possible D gene is TRBD1 (6 bases). Germline CDR1 and CDR2: SEHNR and FQNEAQ (reference sequence). The CDR3 is 13 amino acids.

The J gene is TRBJ2-7, the V gene TRBV5-1; D not certain. The CDR3 totals 13 residues. V was pared by 0 bases and J by 7 bases, with 11 bases between. Germline assignment: CDR1 SGHRS and CDR2 YFSETQ. The CDR3 sequence is CASSLASSGEQYF. The CDR3 nucleotides read TGCGCCAGCAGCTTGGCCTCCTCGGGTGAGCAGTACTTC.

V gene TRBV7-8 combines with J gene TRBJ1-5; D remains unclear. Germline assignment: CDR1 SGHVS and CDR2 FQNEAQ. The CDR3 is 12 residues long. V lost 5 bases to trimming and J lost 4 bases, with 6 bases between them. This CDR3 reads CASSPLNQPQHF. The CDR3 nucleotides read TGTGCCAGCAGCCCCCTAAATCAGCCCCAGCATTTT.

The chain carries TRBV28 and TRBJ1-5; TRBD1 matches at 8 bases. Trimming cost V 6 bases and J 0 bases; bases outside gene matches: 4. This CDR3 has 15 residues. CDR1 is MDHEN, CDR2 SYDVKM, per germline. The CDR3, as DNA: TGTGCCAGCAGAGACGGACAGGGTAGCAATCAGCCCCAGCATTTT. Protein product: CASRDGQGSNQPQHF.

The V call is TRBV7-9, the J call TRBJ2-5; no reliable D call. V gave up 5 bases and J gave up 5 bases, with 9 bases separating them. CDR3 length: 12 residues. CDR1 SEHNR and CDR2 FQNEAQ come from the germline V gene (reference sequence). In DNA form, the CDR3 reads TGTGCCAGCAGCCCAACTTTGGAGACCCAGTACTTC. Translation: CASSPTLETQYF.

This chain joins TRBV5-6 and TRBJ2-2; 8 positions match TRBD2. Germline CDR1 is SGHDT and CDR2 is YYEEEE. This CDR3 comprises 13 residues. J gave up 6 bases and V 6 bases, and 4 bases lay outside the gene matches. CDR3 DNA: TGTGCCAGCACCCCAGCGGGGGCCGGGGAGCTGTTTTTT. This sequence encodes CASTPAGAGELFF. Combining the CDR3 with reference TRBV5-6 and TRBJ2-2 gives the whole variable domain DAGVTQSPTHLIKTRGQQVTLRCSPKSGHDTVSWYQQALGQGPQFIFQYYEEEERQRGNFPDRFSGHQFPNYSSELNVNALLLGDSALYLCASTPAGAGELFFGEGSRLTVL.

The chain is built from TRBV4-2 and TRBJ1-1; possibly TRBD1 for D (6 bases). There are 17 residues in the CDR3. The V end lost 1 base, the J end lost 1 base, and 16 bases lay between the germline ends. Germline values: CDR1 LGHNA, CDR2 YNFKEQ. CDR3 sequence: CASSQAVLAGANTEAFF. The CDR3 DNA is TGTGCCAGCAGCCAAGCCGTGTTGGCGGGGGCGAACACTGAAGCTTTCTTT.

This clone was detected once. The CDR3 sequence is CASVRGRGTQYF. In nucleotides, the CDR3 is TGTGCCAGCGTCAGGGGTAGGGGTACGCAGTATTTT. The chain recombines TRBV28 with TRBJ2-3, with D tentatively TRBD1 (6 bases). The CDR3 runs 12 residues. Between the trimmed V and J ends, which lost 8 bases and 8 bases, there was a span of 14 bases. Germline V gives CDR1 MDHEN, CDR2 SYDVKM.

This chain connects TRBV19 to TRBJ2-3; 8 bases fit TRBD1. The J segment lost 3 bases and the V segment lost 9 bases, leaving 5 bases of the junction unmatched. Germline V CDR1 and CDR2: LNHDA, SQIVND (reference sequence). The CDR3 covers 13 residues. In nucleotides, the CDR3 is TGTGCCAGCCGGACAGGGCTTACAGATACGCAGTATTTT. Translating it yields CASRTGLTDTQYF.

The chain uses TRBV2 and TRBJ2-3; the D is unclear. Trimming removed 8 bases from V and 0 bases from J, with 6 bases in between. The CDR3 is made up of 12 amino acids. Germline CDR1 is SNHLY and CDR2 is FYNNEI. Here the CDR3 reads CASLLSTDTQYF. CDR3 nucleotide sequence: TGTGCCAGCCTATTGAGCACAGATACGCAGTATTTT.

The chain employs TRBV27 and TRBJ1-1, with a weak D call TRBD1 (6 bases). CDR3 size: 14 residues. Looked up from germline, CDR1 is MNHEY and CDR2 is SMNVEV (reference sequence). V dropped 6 bases and J dropped 4 bases, with 15 bases sitting between them. CDR3 residues: CASRRGGALTEAFF. The CDR3 region has the DNA TGTGCCAGCAGGCGAGGGGGTGCCCTCACTGAAGCTTTCTTT.

The chain links TRBV6-5 to TRBJ2-5, with D maybe TRBD1 (5 bases). V lost 0 bases to trimming and J lost 5 bases, with 13 bases between them. The CDR3 covers 15 residues. The germline V gene has CDR1 MNHEY and CDR2 SVGAGI. In DNA, the CDR3 is TGTGCCAGCAGTTACTCGGGGCAGGGCTCGGAGACCCAGTACTTC. It specifies CASSYSGQGSETQYF.

The chain carries TRBV6-1 and TRBJ1-5; D is perhaps TRBD1 (6 bases). The CDR3 length is 12 residues. The germline V gene has CDR1 MNHNS and CDR2 SASEGT. Deletions cut 7 bases from V and 6 bases from J, with 10 bases between. The CDR3 loop is CASTQGRQPQHF. CDR3 sequence (DNA): TGTGCCAGCACCCAGGGGCGTCAGCCCCAGCATTTT.

The table lists this clone with a few counts. The chain recombines TRBV10-3 with TRBJ1-2; TRBD1 might be the D (6 bases). V was pared by 4 bases and J by 3 bases, with 12 bases between. The length of the CDR3 is 14 residues. Germline V gene lookup returns CDR1 ENHRY and CDR2 SYGVKD. This CDR3 is CAISVEGVDYGYTF. CDR3 bases: TGTGCCATCAGTGTTGAGGGGGTGGACTATGGCTACACCTTC.

The chain employs TRBV28 and TRBJ2-7; 10 positions agree with TRBD1. CDR3 length: 14 amino acids. The trim removed 5 bases at V and 3 bases at J, leaving 4 bases unmatched. Germline CDR1 and CDR2: MDHEN and SYDVKM. The CDR3 loop is CASSPGTGVYEQYF. CDR3 nucleotides: TGTGCCAGCAGTCCTGGGACAGGGGTCTACGAGCAGTACTTC.

The chain couples TRBV19 to TRBJ2-1, with a possible D match to TRBD2 (6 bases). The CDR3 extends over 14 amino acids. Trimming pared 1 base from V and 8 bases from J, leaving 12 bases between. CDR1 is LNHDA, CDR2 SQIVND, per germline (reference sequence). The CDR3 sequence is CASSIGLRRDEQFF. The CDR3 DNA is TGTGCCAGTAGTATAGGTCTACGGAGGGATGAGCAGTTCTTC.

V is TRBV6-6 and J is TRBJ2-5, with no clear D. CDR3 length: 11 amino acids. With 6 bases removed from V and 5 bases from J, the gap between germline ends came to 7 bases. In germline, CDR1 is MNHNY, CDR2 SVGAGI (reference sequence). CDR3 amino acids: CASSPRETQYF. The CDR3 DNA reads TGTGCCAGCAGCCCGCGGGAGACCCAGTACTTC.

The chain links TRBV9 to TRBJ2-3, with TRBD2 identical over 8 bases. Germline CDR1 reads SGDLS; CDR2 reads YYNGEE. With V trimmed by 4 bases and J by 8 bases, 6 bases remained unmatched. The CDR3 extends over 13 amino acids. CDR3 loop: CASSYGLAGTQYF. The CDR3 DNA reads as TGTGCCAGCAGCTATGGACTAGCAGGTACGCAGTATTTT.

The rearrangement joins TRBV5-1 to TRBJ1-2; D may be TRBD1 (6 bases). Between the trimmed V and J ends, which lost 0 bases and 5 bases, there was a span of 11 bases. This CDR3 comprises 14 residues. The germline V gene has CDR1 SGHRS and CDR2 YFSETQ. The CDR3 is CASSLGRGGYGYTF. The CDR3 bases are TGCGCCAGCAGCTTGGGCAGGGGTGGGTATGGCTACACCTTC.

This rearrangement joins TRBV4-1 to TRBJ1-2; the D gene is possibly TRBD1 (5 bases). The germline V and J ends were trimmed by 4 bases and 0 bases, with 12 bases remaining between them. Per the germline V gene, CDR1 is MGHRA and CDR2 is YSYEKL. The CDR3 is 15 residues long. The CDR3 nucleotides are TGCGCCAGCAGCCGCGGACACCCTTCTAACTATGGCTACACCTTC. Amino acids: CASSRGHPSNYGYTF.

The chain recombines TRBV19 with TRBJ1-4; the D is unclear. CDR1 and CDR2 (germline): LNHDA, SQIVND (reference sequence). The germline V and J ends were trimmed by 7 bases and 7 bases, with 13 bases remaining between them. The CDR3 is 13 residues long. The CDR3: CASKSGGSEKLFF. CDR3 nucleotides: TGTGCCAGTAAGTCTGGAGGGAGTGAAAAACTGTTTTTT.

This rearrangement joins TRBV5-4 to TRBJ2-2; 8 positions match TRBD1. The CDR3 runs to 18 residues. The V and J ends lost 0 bases and 3 bases, in that order; junction bases with no gene match: 10. Per the germline V gene, CDR1 is SGHNT and CDR2 is YYREEE (reference sequence). The CDR3 protein is CASSLGSLGRGHTGELFF. DNA of the CDR3: TGTGCCAGCAGCTTGGGAAGTTTGGGCAGGGGGCACACCGGGGAGCTGTTTTTT. Full variable domain (remainder filled in from reference TRBV5-4 and TRBJ2-2): ETGVTQSPTHLIKTRGQQVTLRCSSQSGHNTVSWYQQALGQGPQFIFQYYREEENGRGNFPPRFSGLQFPNYSSELNVNALELDDSALYLCASSLGSLGRGHTGELFFGEGSRLTVL.